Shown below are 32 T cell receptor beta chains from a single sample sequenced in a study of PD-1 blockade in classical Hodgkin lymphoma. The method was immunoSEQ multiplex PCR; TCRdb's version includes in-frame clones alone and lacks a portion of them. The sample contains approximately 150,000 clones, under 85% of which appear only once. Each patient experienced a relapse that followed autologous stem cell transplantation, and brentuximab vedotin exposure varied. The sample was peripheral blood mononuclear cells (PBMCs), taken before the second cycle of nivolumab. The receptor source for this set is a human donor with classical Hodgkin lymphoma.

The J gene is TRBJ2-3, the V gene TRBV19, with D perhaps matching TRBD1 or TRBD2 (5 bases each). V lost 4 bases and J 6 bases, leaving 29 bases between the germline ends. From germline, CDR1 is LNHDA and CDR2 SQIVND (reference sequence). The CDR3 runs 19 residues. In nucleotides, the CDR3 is TGTGCCAGTAGTACTCCCCCCGGGGCCAGTTTCTACGCAGGGGATACGCAGTATTTT. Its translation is CASSTPPGASFYAGDTQYF.

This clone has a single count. CDR3 protein: CASSTVAGTGSYEQYF. The CDR3 nucleotides are TGTGCCAGTAGTACAGTCGCCGGGACAGGGTCCTACGAGCAGTACTTC. J is TRBJ2-7 and V is TRBV19; TRBD1 matches at 9 bases. Per germline, CDR1 LNHDA and CDR2 SQIVND (reference sequence). Trimming at V came to 4 bases and at J to 1 base, leaving 8 bases not matched to a gene. The CDR3 sequence is 16 residues long.

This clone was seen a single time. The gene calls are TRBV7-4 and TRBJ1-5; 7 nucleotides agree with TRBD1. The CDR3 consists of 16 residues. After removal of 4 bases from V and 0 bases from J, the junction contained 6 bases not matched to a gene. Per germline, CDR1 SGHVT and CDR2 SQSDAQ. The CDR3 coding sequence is TGTGCCAGCAGCTCCGACAGGGAGAATAGCAATCAGCCCCAGCATTTT. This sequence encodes CASSSDRENSNQPQHF.

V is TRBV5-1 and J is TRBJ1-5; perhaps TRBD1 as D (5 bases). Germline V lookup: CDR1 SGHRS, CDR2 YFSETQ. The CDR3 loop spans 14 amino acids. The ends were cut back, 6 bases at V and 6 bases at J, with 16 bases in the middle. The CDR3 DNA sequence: TGCGCCAGCACCCTTCTCGGGGGTGGTCAGCCCCAGCATTTT. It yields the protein CASTLLGGGQPQHF.

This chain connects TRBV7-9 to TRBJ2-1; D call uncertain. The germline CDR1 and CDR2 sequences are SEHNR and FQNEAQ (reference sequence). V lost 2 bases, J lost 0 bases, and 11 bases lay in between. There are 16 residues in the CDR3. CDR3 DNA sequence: TGTGCCAGCAGCTTACTCGGAGATCCCTCCTACAATGAGCAGTTCTTC. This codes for CASSLLGDPSYNEQFF.

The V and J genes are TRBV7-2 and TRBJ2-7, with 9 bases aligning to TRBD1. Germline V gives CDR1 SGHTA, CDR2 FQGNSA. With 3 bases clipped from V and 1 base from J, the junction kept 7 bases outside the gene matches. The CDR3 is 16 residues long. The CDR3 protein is CASSFSPGTGSYEQYF. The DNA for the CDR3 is TGTGCCAGCAGCTTTAGCCCCGGGACAGGGTCCTACGAGCAGTACTTC.

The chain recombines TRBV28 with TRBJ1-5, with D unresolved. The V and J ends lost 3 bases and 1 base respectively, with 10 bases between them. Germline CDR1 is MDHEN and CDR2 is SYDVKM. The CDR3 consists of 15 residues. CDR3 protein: CASSLEGWSNQPQHF. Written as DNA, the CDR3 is TGTGCCAGCAGTTTGGAGGGCTGGAGCAATCAGCCCCAGCATTTT.

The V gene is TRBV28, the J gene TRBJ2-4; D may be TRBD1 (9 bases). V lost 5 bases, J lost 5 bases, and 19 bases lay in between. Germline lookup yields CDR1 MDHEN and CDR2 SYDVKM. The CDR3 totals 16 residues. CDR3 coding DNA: TGTGCCAGCAGTGGCTACAGGGGGCGGGGGGAAAACATTCAGTACTTC. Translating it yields CASSGYRGRGENIQYF.

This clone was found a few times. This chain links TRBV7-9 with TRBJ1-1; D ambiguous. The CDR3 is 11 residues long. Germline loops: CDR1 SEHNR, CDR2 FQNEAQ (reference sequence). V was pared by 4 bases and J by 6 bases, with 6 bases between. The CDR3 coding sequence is TGTGCCAGCAGCTCGAGGGCTGAAGCTTTCTTT. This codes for CASSSRAEAFF.

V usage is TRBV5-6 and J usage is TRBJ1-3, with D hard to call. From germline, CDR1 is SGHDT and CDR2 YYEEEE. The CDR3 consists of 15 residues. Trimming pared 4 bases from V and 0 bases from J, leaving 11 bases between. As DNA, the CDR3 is TGTGCCAGCAGCCAACGACCAGCCTCTGGAAACACCATATATTTT. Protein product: CASSQRPASGNTIYF.

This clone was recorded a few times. CDR3 residues: CSVSGGTNTGELFF. The CDR3 nucleotides read TGCAGCGTTTCGGGGGGGACGAACACCGGGGAGCTGTTTTTT. The chain links TRBV29-1 to TRBJ2-2, with 8 bases matching TRBD2. The CDR3 totals 14 residues. Looked up from germline, CDR1 is SQVTM and CDR2 is ANQGSEA. The trim removed 5 bases at V and 0 bases at J, leaving 2 bases unmatched.

This CDR3 reads CASSGGNEQFF. The CDR3 coding sequence is TGTGCCAGCAGCGGTGGCAATGAGCAGTTCTTC. The rearrangement joins TRBV9 to TRBJ2-1; the D is unclear. This CDR3 region has 11 residues. CDR1 is SGDLS, CDR2 YYNGEE, per germline. V lost 3 bases and J lost 6, with 4 bases in between.

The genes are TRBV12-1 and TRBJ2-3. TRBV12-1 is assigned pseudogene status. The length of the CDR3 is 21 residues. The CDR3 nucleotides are TGTGCCAGCAGCTTCAACAGGGATTGGGGGGTAGCTCAAAGTTGGACAGATACGCAGTATTTT. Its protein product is CASSFNRDWGVAQSWTDTQYF.

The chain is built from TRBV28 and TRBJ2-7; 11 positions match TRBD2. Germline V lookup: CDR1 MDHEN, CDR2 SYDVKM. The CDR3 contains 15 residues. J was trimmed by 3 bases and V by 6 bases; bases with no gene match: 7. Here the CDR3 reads CASSLSGTSGYEQYF. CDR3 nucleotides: TGTGCCAGCAGCCTAAGCGGGACTAGCGGCTACGAGCAGTACTTC.

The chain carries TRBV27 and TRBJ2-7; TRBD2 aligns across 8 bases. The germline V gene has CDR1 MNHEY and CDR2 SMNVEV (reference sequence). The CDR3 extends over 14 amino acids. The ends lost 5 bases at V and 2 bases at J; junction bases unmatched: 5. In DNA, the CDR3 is TGTGCCAGCAGTCGGGGGGGGGTCCCCTACGAGCAGTACTTC. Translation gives CASSRGGVPYEQYF.

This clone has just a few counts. CDR3 bases: TGTGCCAGCAGTTACGCAGGGACCTACGAGCAGTACTTC. As protein: CASSYAGTYEQYF. The chain joins TRBV6-6 to TRBJ2-7; possible D gene TRBD1, 5 bases. Germline V gene sequence: CDR1 MNHNY, CDR2 SVGAGI (reference sequence). The germline V and J ends were trimmed by 2 bases and 2 bases, with 7 bases remaining between them. The CDR3 totals 13 residues.

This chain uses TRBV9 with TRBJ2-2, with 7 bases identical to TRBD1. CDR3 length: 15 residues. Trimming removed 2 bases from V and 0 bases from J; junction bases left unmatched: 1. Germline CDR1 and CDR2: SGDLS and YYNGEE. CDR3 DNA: TGTGCCAGCAGCGTCGGACAGGCGAACACCGGGGAGCTGTTTTTT. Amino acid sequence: CASSVGQANTGELFF. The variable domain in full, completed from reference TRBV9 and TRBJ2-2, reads DSGVTQTPKHLITATGQRVTLRCSPRSGDLSVYWYQQSLDQGLQFLIQYYNGEERAKGNILERFSAQQFPDLHSELNLSSLELGDSALYFCASSVGQANTGELFFGEGSRLTVL.

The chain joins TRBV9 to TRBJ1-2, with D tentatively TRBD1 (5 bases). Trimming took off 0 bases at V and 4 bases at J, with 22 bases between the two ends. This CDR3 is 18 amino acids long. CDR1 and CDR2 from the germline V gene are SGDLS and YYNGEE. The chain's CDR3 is CASSVAPGGAGAAYGYTF. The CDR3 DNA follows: TGTGCCAGCAGCGTAGCCCCGGGTGGGGCAGGAGCCGCCTATGGCTACACCTTC. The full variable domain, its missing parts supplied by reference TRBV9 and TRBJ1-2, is DSGVTQTPKHLITATGQRVTLRCSPRSGDLSVYWYQQSLDQGLQFLIQYYNGEERAKGNILERFSAQQFPDLHSELNLSSLELGDSALYFCASSVAPGGAGAAYGYTFGSGTRLTVV.

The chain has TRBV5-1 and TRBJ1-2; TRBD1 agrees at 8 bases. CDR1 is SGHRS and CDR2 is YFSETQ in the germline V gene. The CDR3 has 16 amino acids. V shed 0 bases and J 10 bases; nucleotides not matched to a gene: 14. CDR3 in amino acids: CASSLGAPGQGSFYTF. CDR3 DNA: TGCGCCAGCAGCTTGGGGGCCCCCGGACAGGGTAGTTTCTACACCTTC.

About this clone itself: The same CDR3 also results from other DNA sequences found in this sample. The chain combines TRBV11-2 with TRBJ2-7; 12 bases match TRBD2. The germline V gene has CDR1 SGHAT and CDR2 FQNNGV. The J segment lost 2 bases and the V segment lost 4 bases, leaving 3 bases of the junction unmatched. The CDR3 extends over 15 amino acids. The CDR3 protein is CASSWTSGNTYEQYF. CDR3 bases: TGTGCCAGCAGCTGGACTAGCGGGAACACCTACGAGCAGTACTTC.

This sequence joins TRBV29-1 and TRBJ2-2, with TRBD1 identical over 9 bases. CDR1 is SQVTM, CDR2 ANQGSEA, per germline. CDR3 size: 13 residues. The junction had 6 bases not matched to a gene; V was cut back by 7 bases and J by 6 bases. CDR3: CSAGTGWAGELFF. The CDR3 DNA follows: TGCAGCGCCGGGACAGGGTGGGCCGGGGAGCTGTTTTTT.

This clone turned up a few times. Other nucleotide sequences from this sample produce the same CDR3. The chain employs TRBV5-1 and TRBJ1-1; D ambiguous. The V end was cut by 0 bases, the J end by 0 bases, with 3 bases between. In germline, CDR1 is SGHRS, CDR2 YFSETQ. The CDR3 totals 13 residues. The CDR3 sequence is CASSLGVNTEAFF. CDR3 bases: TGCGCCAGCAGCTTGGGGGTGAACACTGAAGCTTTCTTT. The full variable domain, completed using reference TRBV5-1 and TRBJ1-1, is KAGVTQTPRYLIKTRGQQVTLSCSPISGHRSVSWYQQTPGQGLQFLFEYFSETQRNKGNFPGRFSGRQFSNSRSEMNVSTLELGDSALYLCASSLGVNTEAFFGQGTRLTVV.

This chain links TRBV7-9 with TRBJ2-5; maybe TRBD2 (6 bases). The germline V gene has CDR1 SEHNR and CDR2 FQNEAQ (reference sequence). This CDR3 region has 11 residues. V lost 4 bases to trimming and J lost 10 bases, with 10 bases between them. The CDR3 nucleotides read TGTGCCAGCAGCTCGGGAGACATCCAGTACTTC. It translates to CASSSGDIQYF.

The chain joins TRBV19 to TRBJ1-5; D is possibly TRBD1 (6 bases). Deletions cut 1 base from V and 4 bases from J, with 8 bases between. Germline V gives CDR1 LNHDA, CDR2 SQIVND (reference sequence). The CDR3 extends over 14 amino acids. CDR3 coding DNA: TGTGCCAGTAGTATAGCCCAGGGGAATCAGCCCCAGCATTTT. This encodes CASSIAQGNQPQHF.

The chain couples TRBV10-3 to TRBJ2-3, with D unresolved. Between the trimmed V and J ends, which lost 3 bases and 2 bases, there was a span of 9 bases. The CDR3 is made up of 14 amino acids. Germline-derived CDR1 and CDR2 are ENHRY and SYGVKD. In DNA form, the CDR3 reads TGTGCCATCAGTGAAATCAGGTCCACAGATACGCAGTATTTT. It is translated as CAISEIRSTDTQYF.

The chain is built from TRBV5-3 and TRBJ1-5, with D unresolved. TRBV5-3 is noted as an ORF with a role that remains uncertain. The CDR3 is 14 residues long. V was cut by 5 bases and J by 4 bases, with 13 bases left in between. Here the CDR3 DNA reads TGTGCCAGAAGAAGGAGGCCCGTTAATCAGCCCCAGCATTTT. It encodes CARRRRPVNQPQHF.

The CDR3 DNA reads as TGTGCCAGCAGCGTAGGGGACAGCAGCTATAATTCACCCCTCCACTTT. Encoded protein: CASSVGDSSYNSPLHF. V is TRBV9 and J is TRBJ1-6; 7 bases map to TRBD1. Per the germline V gene, CDR1 is SGDLS and CDR2 is YYNGEE. V lost 0 bases and J lost 3; bases outside the gene matches: 3. This CDR3 comprises 16 residues.

The DNA for the CDR3 is TGTGCCAGCTCACCACTACTACTCGTCGACAGGACCATAACTAATGAAAAACTGTTTTTT. This gives the protein CASSPLLLVDRTITNEKLFF. This chain joins TRBV18 and TRBJ1-4; TRBD1 might be the D (6 bases). The V gene's germline CDR1 is KGHSH and CDR2 LQKENI. The CDR3 loop spans 20 amino acids. V was trimmed by 1 base and J by 1 base, leaving 22 bases between them. The variable domain in full, with the rest retrieved from reference TRBV18 and TRBJ1-4, is NAGVMQNPRHLVRRRGQEARLRCSPMKGHSHVYWYRQLPEEGLKFMVYLQKENIIDESGMPKERFSAEFPKEGPSILRIQQVVRGDSAAYFCASSPLLLVDRTITNEKLFFGSGTQLSVL.

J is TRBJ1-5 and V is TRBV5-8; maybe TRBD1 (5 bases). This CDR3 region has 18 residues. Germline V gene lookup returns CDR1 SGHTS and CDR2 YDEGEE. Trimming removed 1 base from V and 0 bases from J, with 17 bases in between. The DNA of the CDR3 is TGTGCCAGCAGCTTGTTCGCTTGGAGGGGTAGTAGCAATCAGCCCCAGCATTTT. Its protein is CASSLFAWRGSSNQPQHF.

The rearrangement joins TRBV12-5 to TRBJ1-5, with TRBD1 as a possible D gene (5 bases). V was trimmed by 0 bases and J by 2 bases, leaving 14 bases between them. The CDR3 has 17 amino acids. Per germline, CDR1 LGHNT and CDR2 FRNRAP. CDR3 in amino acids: CASGLVLVGGGNQPQHF. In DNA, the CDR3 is TGTGCTAGTGGTTTGGTACTAGTTGGAGGGGGCAATCAGCCCCAGCATTTT.

For the CDR3, the DNA is TGTGCCAGCAGCCCCACACTCGGGGGGAGTACTGAAGCTTTCTTT. It translates to CASSPTLGGSTEAFF. The chain carries TRBV7-9 and TRBJ1-1, with D possibly TRBD1 on 5 matching bases. Germline-derived CDR1 and CDR2 are SEHNR and FQNEAQ (reference sequence). The CDR3 totals 15 residues. Trimming cost V 5 bases and J 5 bases, with 18 bases left between them.

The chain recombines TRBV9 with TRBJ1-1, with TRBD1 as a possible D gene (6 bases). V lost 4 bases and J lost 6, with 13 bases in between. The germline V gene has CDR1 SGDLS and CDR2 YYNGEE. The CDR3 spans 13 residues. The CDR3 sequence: CASSPGTWAEAFF. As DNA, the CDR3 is TGTGCCAGCAGCCCAGGGACATGGGCTGAAGCTTTCTTT.